This T cell receptor beta chain was captured by sequencing in a study of CD8+ T cells in alopecia areata. In the study overall: Treated patients were given 5 to 10 mg oral tofacitinib twice daily. Findings and limits, study-wide: Persistence during tofacitinib was seen for many expanded lesional clones in scalp and blood. In patients, TCRs were shared less clearly than in mice, and HLA may possibly be involved.

Stated treatment: oral pan-JAK inhibitor, 5-10 mg twice daily. Extracted RNA was reverse transcribed, and the resulting cDNA served as sequencing template. Sequencing used immunoSEQ multiplex PCR; TCRdb keeps in-frame clones, though not all of them. The sample holds about 180,000 clones, 58% seen once. As to this clone: The target antigen is unknown.

The clonotype comes from a human donor with alopecia areata. The starting material was CD4+ T cells sorted from blood, obtained at approximately week 60, from a patient treated with tofacitinib.

CDR3 DNA: TGTGCCAGCAGCTTGTCGGGGAGTGAGGGCTACACCTTC. Encoded protein: CASSLSGSEGYTF. V gene TRBV7-9 combines with J gene TRBJ1-2; D call uncertain. This CDR3 is 13 amino acids long. Trimming took off 3 bases at V and 8 bases at J, with 13 bases between the two ends. Germline CDR1 is SEHNR and CDR2 is FQNEAQ (reference sequence). The full variable domain, rest sourced from reference TRBV7-9 and TRBJ1-2, is DTGVSQNPRHKITKRGQNVTFRCDPISEHNRLYWYRQTLGQGPEFLTYFQNEAQLEKSRLLSDRFSAERPKGSFSTLEIQRTEQGDSAMYLCASSLSGSEGYTFGSGTRLTVV.